This record concerns one T cell receptor beta chain sequence. Its cognate antigen has yet to be identified. There are no base qualities to consult, and no much larger clone falls within one base. TCRbeta CDR3 regions were amplified from genomic DNA using the immunoSEQ Assay, a bias-controlled multiplex PCR. In the authors' own workflow: Nucleated cell counts per sample were estimated from amplification of reference gene primers within the assay. To quantify the absolute abundance of each unique TCRbeta CDR3 rearrangement, sequence reads were collapsed and filtered. For each sample, productive Simpson clonality was calculated as the square root of Simpson's diversity index across productive rearrangements. Held by TCRdb, this immuneACCESS table contains in-frame sequences only and omits some clones. Under half of the omission traces to an unresolved V gene where checked; the cause of the rest is unknown. For V, J and clone size, that table is used; D and trimming come from the DNA. The sample table lists approximately 220,000 clones, over 80% of them with a count of one. The ten largest make up about 6.6% of the sample.

Participants in the prospective study were aged about 18 to 95 years, lived in 20 to 25 United States geographic areas, and enrolled through a virtual design. Cohort assignment in the prospective study relied on participant-reported clinical history from a screening survey and a study questionnaire. Recovered participants in ImmuneRACE Cohort 3 were defined as having two consecutive negative NP/OP PCR tests, clearance from a healthcare professional, or resolution of symptoms. Mobile phlebotomists in the prospective study collected whole blood, serum and a nasopharyngeal or oropharyngeal swab from every participant. Additional blood draws and questionnaires over an approximately two-month period could optionally be provided by prospective study participants. Prospective study blood samples were shipped either frozen or at room temperature before DNA extraction. The record originates from a study of blood T cell repertoires in COVID-19 (dated by TCRdb to the early 2020s). General notes on the study: Samples covering the acute and convalescent phases of COVID-19 were provided by collaborators in the United States, Italy and Spain. Where available, HLA class I and class II types were obtained from metadata supplied by the sample provider rather than from assay-based typing. Samples came from the ongoing ImmuneRACE study (first 160 participants) plus 1,254 subjects from 6 global collaborators. The repertoires were released in a freely available public database meant as a resource for research on the immune response to SARS-CoV-2. Deeply sampled blood TCRbeta repertoires from subjects exposed to, actively infected with, or recovered from COVID-19 were included in the dataset. Nearly every sample came with metadata listing a de-identified subject ID, COVID-19 status, age in years and sex. The prospective study material was composed of cDNA or gDNA derived from T cells, B-cell-depleted T cells, or PBMCs.

Trimming removed 2 bases from V and 3 bases from J, leaving 18 bases between the germline ends. Inclusive of the bounding cysteine and phenylalanine, the CDR3 is 17 residues long. Only CDR3 DNA remains: 51 bases, in frame from the first base. For CDR1 and CDR2, the germline V gene lists SGHTA and FQGNSA. On the study overall, not on this receptor specifically: How much clinical and demographic metadata was included differed by source and by participant, and the metadata was provided uncurated.

The sequence joins TRBV7-2 to TRBJ2-3; the best D guess is TRBD2, with 6 bases matching. Sample: PBMCs or T cells enriched from blood (not recorded which). The receptor was derived from a woman in her forties who had recovered from COVID-19. The nucleotides are TGTGCCAGCAGCTTACCCGTAATCGGGAGAGGGACAGATACGCAGTATTTT. Its protein is CASSLPVIGRGTDTQYF.